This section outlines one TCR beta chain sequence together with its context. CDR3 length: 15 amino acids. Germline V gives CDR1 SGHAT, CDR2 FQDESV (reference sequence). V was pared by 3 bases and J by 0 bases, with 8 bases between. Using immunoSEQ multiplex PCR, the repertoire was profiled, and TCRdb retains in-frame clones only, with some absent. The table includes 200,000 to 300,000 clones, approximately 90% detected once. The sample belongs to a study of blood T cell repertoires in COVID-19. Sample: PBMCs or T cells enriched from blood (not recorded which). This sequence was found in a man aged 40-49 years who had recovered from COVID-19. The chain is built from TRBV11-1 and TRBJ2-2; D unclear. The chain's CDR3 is CASSLGYANTGELFF. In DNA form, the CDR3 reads TGTGCCAGCAGCTTGGGCTACGCGAACACCGGGGAGCTGTTTTTT. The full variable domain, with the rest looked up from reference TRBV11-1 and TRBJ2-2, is EAEVAQSPRYKITEKSQAVAFWCDPISGHATLYWYRQILGQGPELLVQFQDESVVDDSQLPKDRFSAERLKGVDSTLKIQPAELGDSAMYLCASSLGYANTGELFFGEGSRLTVL.